This T cell receptor (beta chain) was sequenced for a study of post-analysis software for immune sequencing data. TCR beta libraries were prepared from cDNA with unique molecular identifiers. TCRdb reprocessed the PCR reads via MiXCR and lists one record per CDR3 protein. The sample has around 500,000 distinct CDR3 sequences, under 40% seen once. CDR1 is MDHEN, CDR2 SYDVKM, per germline. This CDR3 is 16 amino acids long. V shed 4 bases and J 2 bases; nucleotides not matched to a gene: 7. Comments on this clonotype: Its antigen remains unknown.

The study, taken as a whole, reports: TRBV segments more frequent in patients than in controls numbered five and included TRBV5-6, TRBV5-1 and TRBV20-1.

V is TRBV28 and J is TRBJ1-5; 8 bases line up with TRBD1. Specimen: blood. The sequence derives from a girl aged 2-17 years with multiple sclerosis. CDR3 loop: CASSSIPDRGNQPQHF. CDR3 in DNA: TGTGCCAGCAGTTCCATTCCGGACAGGGGCAATCAGCCCCAGCATTTT.